Shown below are 22 T cell receptor beta chains from a single sample sequenced in a study of T cells after yellow fever vaccination. Each CDR3 protein is one row after TCRdb ran MiXCR on the 5' RACE reads. The table lists 300,000 or so distinct CDR3 sequences, roughly 8% of them singletons, with approximately 16% in the top ten. This material consisted of PBMCs, taken about 41 days after the first yellow fever vaccination. These receptors originate from a man aged 18 to 30 who received the YFV17D yellow fever vaccine.

J is TRBJ1-2 and V is TRBV6-1; 8 positions agree with TRBD1. The V gene end was trimmed by 6 bases and the J gene end by 8 bases; junction bases not matched to a gene: 8. The CDR3 length is 13 residues. The germline CDR1 and CDR2 sequences are MNHNS and SASEGT. The CDR3 DNA follows: TGTGCCAGCAGCTCCCGGACAGGGACCGGCTACACCTTC. It translates to CASSSRTGTGYTF.

This clonotype was seen only a few times. The chain has TRBV4-1 and TRBJ1-1; 12 bases map to TRBD1. In germline, CDR1 is MGHRA, CDR2 YSYEKL. V lost 3 bases and J lost 0; bases outside the gene matches: 2. This CDR3 is built from 16 residues. The CDR3 loop is CASSQGTGGVNTEAFF. The CDR3, as DNA: TGCGCCAGCAGCCAGGGGACAGGGGGCGTGAACACTGAAGCTTTCTTT.

This clonotype was counted a few times. The genes are TRBV12-3 or TRBV12-4 and TRBJ1-2; possible D gene TRBD1, 5 bases. Trimming cost V 7 bases and J 2 bases, with 14 bases left between them. The CDR3 is 14 residues long. The CDR3 DNA reads as TGTGCCAGCACCCAAGGAGGGGAGAACTATGGCTACACCTTC. Its translation is CASTQGGENYGYTF.

The genes are TRBV9 and TRBJ2-1, with 9 bases that match TRBD1. Germline CDR1 SGDLS, CDR2 YYNGEE. This CDR3 is built from 15 residues. Unmatched junction bases numbered 5, after V lost 3 bases and J lost 4 bases. The CDR3 coding sequence is TGTGCCAGCAGCGAGGGGACAGGGAATTACAATGAGCAGTTCTTC. Translated, it gives CASSEGTGNYNEQFF.

This clonotype has ten or more counts. This rearrangement joins TRBV14 to TRBJ1-1; D is ambiguous. The CDR3 sequence is 15 residues long. V was trimmed by 0 bases and J by 6 bases, leaving 14 bases between them. Germline V lookup: CDR1 SGHDN, CDR2 FVKESK. This chain's CDR3 is CASSQDSGGWAEAFF. Here the CDR3 DNA reads TGTGCCAGCAGCCAAGATAGTGGCGGGTGGGCTGAAGCTTTCTTT.

The genes are TRBV9 and TRBJ2-3, with 15 bases that match TRBD2. The CDR3 spans 20 residues. Germline CDR1 is SGDLS and CDR2 is YYNGEE. With V trimmed by 4 bases and J by 2 bases, 14 bases remained unmatched. The DNA for the CDR3 is TGTGCCAGCAGCTCTGAGCCGGGACTAGCGGGGGGACCGCTCACAGATACGCAGTATTTT. It specifies CASSSEPGLAGGPLTDTQYF.

The chain couples TRBV9 to TRBJ1-3; D call uncertain. CDR1 is SGDLS, CDR2 YYNGEE, per germline. V was clipped by 0 bases and J by 0 bases, with 10 bases between them. The CDR3 runs to 16 residues. CDR3 coding DNA: TGTGCCAGCAGCGTAGAGGGCAAGAGCTCTGGAAACACCATATATTTT. The encoded protein is CASSVEGKSSGNTIYF.

This clonotype was seen more than once but under ten times. The V gene is TRBV6-5, the J gene TRBJ1-2, with D possibly being TRBD1 (5 bases). V gave up 0 bases and J gave up 1 base, with 9 bases separating them. CDR3 length: 15 residues. The germline gives CDR1 MNHEY, CDR2 SVGAGI. CDR3 DNA sequence: TGTGCCAGCAGTTACTCGAAACAGGATAACTATGGCTACACCTTC. It translates to CASSYSKQDNYGYTF.

V and J are TRBV29-1 and TRBJ2-1; D is possibly TRBD1 or TRBD2 (5 bases each). Between the trimmed V and J ends, which lost 4 bases and 2 bases, there was a span of 9 bases. The CDR3 sequence is 13 residues long. The germline V gene encodes CDR1 SQVTM and CDR2 ANQGSEA. CDR3 DNA sequence: TGCAGCGTTGTGGGGACCCCCTACAATGAGCAGTTCTTC. It is translated as CSVVGTPYNEQFF.

In this sample, this clonotype turned up a few times. J is TRBJ2-1 and V is TRBV20-1, with TRBD2 matching over 9 bases. V gave up 0 bases and J gave up 9 bases; unmatched junction bases: 9. The germline V gene encodes CDR1 DFQATT and CDR2 SNEGSKA (reference sequence). This CDR3 is 15 amino acids long. CDR3 sequence (DNA): TGCAGTGCTAGAGATCCGGGCGGGGGGGCGAGTGAGCAGTTCTTC. Translation gives CSARDPGGGASEQFF.

This clonotype has just a few counts. CDR3 region: CASSPGTGLNNEQFF. Written as DNA, the CDR3 is TGTGCCAGCTCGCCGGGGACAGGGCTCAACAATGAGCAGTTCTTC. The V and J genes are TRBV18 and TRBJ2-1; 9 bases are a match to TRBD1. CDR1 is KGHSH, CDR2 LQKENI, per germline. The trim removed 6 bases at V and 5 bases at J, leaving 8 bases unmatched. This CDR3 region has 15 residues.

This chain links TRBV5-1 with TRBJ1-1; no reliable D call. This CDR3 has 13 residues. V was trimmed by 5 bases and J by 5 bases, leaving 13 bases between them. Germline V gene data show CDR1 as SGHRS and CDR2 as YFSETQ. The DNA for the CDR3 is TGCGCCAGCAGTCGCGGGTGGGTTACTGAAGCTTTCTTT. It is translated as CASSRGWVTEAFF.

Regarding this clonotype: One end of the junction fails to match germline, which may point to a read error. The chain has TRBV9 and TRBJ2-6; D not certain. From germline, CDR1 is SGDLS and CDR2 YYNGEE. This CDR3 contains 14 residues. The CDR3 sequence is CARSVPPEANVLTF. The CDR3 DNA is TGTGCCAGAAGCGTACCCCCCGAGGCCAACGTCCTGACTTTC.

The chain is built from TRBV12-3 or TRBV12-4 and TRBJ1-5; 9 bases fit TRBD1. J gave up 9 bases and V 4 bases, and 7 bases lay outside the gene matches. The CDR3 loop spans 14 amino acids. CDR3 DNA: TGTGCCAGCAGTTCTGGACAGGGGAGATCGCCCCAGCATTTT. It codes for CASSSGQGRSPQHF.

Only a few counts were recorded for this clonotype. The germline gene is not matched at one end of the junction; a read error may be the cause. The genes are TRBV29-1 and TRBJ1-2; perhaps TRBD1 as D (5 bases). Germline V gene sequence: CDR1 SQVTM, CDR2 ANQGSEA. The CDR3 consists of 11 residues. The CDR3 spells CSVGGTEDWAF. In nucleotides, the CDR3 is TGCAGCGTTGGTGGGACGGAGGATTGGGCCTTC.

This clonotype was counted only a few times. The chain uses TRBV20-1 and TRBJ1-1; D possibly corresponds to TRBD1 (5 bases). Trimming shortened V by 1 base and J by 0 bases, and 9 bases separated the two germline ends. This CDR3 is 14 amino acids long. Germline V lookup: CDR1 DFQATT, CDR2 SNEGSKA (reference sequence). The CDR3 loop is CSARGDGMNTEAFF. CDR3 in DNA: TGCAGTGCTAGAGGGGACGGAATGAACACTGAAGCTTTCTTT.

This clonotype was recorded a few times. This rearrangement joins TRBV3-1 to TRBJ2-6, with a tentative D call TRBD1 (6 bases). Germline lookup yields CDR1 LGHDT and CDR2 YNNKEL (reference sequence). CDR3 length: 17 residues. Trimming removed 4 bases at V and 2 bases at J, with 15 bases between. The CDR3 coding sequence is TGTGCCAGCAGCCCCCGCGCAGGGGTCGCTGGGGCCAACGTCCTGACTTTC. This encodes CASSPRAGVAGANVLTF.

The chain is built from TRBV12-3 or TRBV12-4 and TRBJ2-1; D is unresolved. The V gene lost 7 bases and the J gene lost 5 bases, with 6 bases spanning the gap. The CDR3 is made up of 11 amino acids. For the CDR3, the DNA is TGTGCCAGCACCCTAGACAATGAGCAGTTCTTC. It encodes CASTLDNEQFF.

The chain employs TRBV6-5 and TRBJ2-1; the D is unclear. There are 15 residues in the CDR3. The germline V and J ends were trimmed by 4 bases and 0 bases, with 10 bases remaining between them. The germline gives CDR1 MNHEY, CDR2 SVGAGI. CDR3 DNA sequence: TGTGCCAGCAGTTTCCCGCAGAGCTCCTACAATGAGCAGTTCTTC. Translated: CASSFPQSSYNEQFF.

The chain employs TRBV7-2 and TRBJ1-2; D unclear. CDR1 is SGHTA, CDR2 FQGNSA, per germline. V was trimmed by 1 base and J by 4 bases, leaving 7 bases between them. The CDR3 has 13 residues. CDR3 loop: CASSLESSYGYTF. CDR3 DNA sequence: TGTGCCAGCAGCTTAGAATCCAGCTATGGCTACACCTTC.

The CDR3 loop is CASKNRGSGYTF. The DNA for the CDR3 is TGTGCCAGCAAAAACCGGGGATCTGGCTACACCTTC. The chain recombines TRBV6-5 with TRBJ1-2; D gene ambiguous. With 7 bases removed from V and 7 bases from J, the gap between germline ends came to 13 bases. The germline CDR1 and CDR2 sequences are MNHEY and SVGAGI. This CDR3 region has 12 residues.

This clonotype was counted between two and nine times. The chain joins TRBV7-2 to TRBJ2-7; 8 nucleotides line up with TRBD1. This CDR3 contains 14 residues. V was pared by 3 bases and J by 5 bases, with 6 bases of the junction left unmatched. CDR1 and CDR2 (germline): SGHTA, FQGNSA. The CDR3 spells CASSFWTGSNEQYF. The CDR3 bases are TGTGCCAGCAGCTTCTGGACAGGGAGTAACGAGCAGTACTTC. The variable domain in full, completed from reference TRBV7-2 and TRBJ2-7, reads GAGVSQSPSNKVTEKGKDVELRCDPISGHTALYWYRQSLGQGLEFLIYFQGNSAPDKSGLPSDRFSAERTGGSVSTLTIQRTQQEDSAVYLCASSFWTGSNEQYFGPGTRLTVT.